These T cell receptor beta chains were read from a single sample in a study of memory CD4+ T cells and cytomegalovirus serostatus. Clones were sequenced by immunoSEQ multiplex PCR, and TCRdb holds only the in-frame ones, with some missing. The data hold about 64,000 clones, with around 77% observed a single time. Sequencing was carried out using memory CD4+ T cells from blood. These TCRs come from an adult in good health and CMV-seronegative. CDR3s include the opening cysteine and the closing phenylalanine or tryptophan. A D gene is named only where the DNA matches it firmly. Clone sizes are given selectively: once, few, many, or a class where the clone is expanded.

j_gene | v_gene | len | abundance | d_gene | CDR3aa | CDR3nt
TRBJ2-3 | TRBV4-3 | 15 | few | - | CASSQRQTSTDTQYF | TGCGCCAGCAGCCAGAGACAAACTAGCACAGATACGCAGTATTTT
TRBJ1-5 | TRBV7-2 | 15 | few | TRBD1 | CASSLGDRYNQPQHF | TGTGCCAGCAGCTTAGGGGACAGGTACAATCAGCCCCAGCATTTT
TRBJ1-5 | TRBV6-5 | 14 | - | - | CASSGGQYNQPQHF | TGTGCCAGCAGTGGAGGACAGTACAATCAGCCCCAGCATTTT
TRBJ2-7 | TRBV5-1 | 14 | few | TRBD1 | CASGGQGGTYEQYF | TGCGCCAGCGGAGGACAGGGCGGTACCTACGAGCAGTACTTC
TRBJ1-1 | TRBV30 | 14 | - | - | CAWVKSLTNTEAFF | TGTGCCTGGGTCAAGAGCCTCACGAACACTGAAGCTTTCTTT
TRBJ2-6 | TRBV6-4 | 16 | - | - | CASSDTDRAGANVLTF | TGTGCCAGCAGTGACACTGACCGTGCTGGGGCCAACGTCCTGACTTTC
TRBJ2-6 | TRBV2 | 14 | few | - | CASWKSSGANVLTF | TGTGCCAGCTGGAAGAGCTCTGGGGCCAACGTCCTGACTTTC
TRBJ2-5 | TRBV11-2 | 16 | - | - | CASSLVEKPYQETQYF | TGTGCCAGCAGCTTAGTTGAGAAGCCGTACCAAGAGACCCAGTACTTC
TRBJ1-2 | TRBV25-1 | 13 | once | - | CASSEGTLSGYTF | TGTGCCAGCAGTGAAGGGACTCTTTCTGGCTACACCTTC
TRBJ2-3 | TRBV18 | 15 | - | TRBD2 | CASSQPSGSPDTQYF | TGTGCCAGCTCACAGCCTAGCGGGAGCCCAGATACGCAGTATTTT
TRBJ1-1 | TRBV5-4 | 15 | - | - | CASSSRRSPRPEAFF | TGTGCCAGCAGCTCACGTCGGTCTCCTCGCCCTGAAGCTTTCTTT
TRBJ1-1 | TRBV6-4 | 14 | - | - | CASSDSTGSTEAFF | TGTGCCAGCAGTGACTCGACAGGTAGCACTGAAGCTTTCTTT
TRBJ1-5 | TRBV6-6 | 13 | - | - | CASSMTDLIPQHF | TGTGCCAGCAGCATGACAGACCTCATTCCCCAGCATTTT
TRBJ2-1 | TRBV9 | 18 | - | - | CASSAPLVASGGGNEQFF | TGTGCCAGCAGCGCGCCCCTCGTAGCTAGCGGAGGGGGGAATGAGCAGTTCTTC
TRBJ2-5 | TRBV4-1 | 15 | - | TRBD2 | CASSHGTSVQETQYF | TGCGCCAGCAGCCACGGGACTAGCGTACAAGAGACCCAGTACTTC
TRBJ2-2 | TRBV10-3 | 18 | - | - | CAISESVIGTANTGELFF | TGTGCCATCAGTGAGTCAGTTATAGGGACCGCGAACACCGGGGAGCTGTTTTTT
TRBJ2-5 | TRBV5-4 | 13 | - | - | CASSLGGEKTQYF | TGTGCCAGCAGCTTGGGGGGGGAAAAGACCCAGTACTTC
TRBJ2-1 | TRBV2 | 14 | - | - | CASSGSESYNEQFF | TGTGCCAGCAGTGGTAGCGAATCCTACAATGAGCAGTTCTTC
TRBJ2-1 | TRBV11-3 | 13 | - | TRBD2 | CASSYGTSKEQFF | TGTGCCAGCAGCTACGGGACTAGTAAAGAGCAGTTCTTC
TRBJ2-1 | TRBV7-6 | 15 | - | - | CASSPRVGSNNEQFF | TGTGCCAGCAGCCCAAGGGTAGGGTCGAACAATGAGCAGTTCTTC
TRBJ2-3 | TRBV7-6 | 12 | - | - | CASSYSTDTQYF | TGTGCCAGCAGCTATAGCACAGATACGCAGTATTTT
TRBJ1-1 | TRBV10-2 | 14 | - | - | CASSARHPNTEAFF | TGCGCCAGCAGTGCTAGACACCCGAACACTGAAGCTTTCTTT
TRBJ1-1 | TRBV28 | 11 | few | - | CASSYMGEAFF | TGTGCCAGCAGCTATATGGGTGAAGCTTTCTTT
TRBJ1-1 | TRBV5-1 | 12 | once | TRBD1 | CASQGDYTEAFF | TGCGCCAGCCAGGGGGACTACACTGAAGCTTTCTTT
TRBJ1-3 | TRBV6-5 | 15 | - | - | CASSYSGTSRNTIYF | TGTGCCAGCAGTTACTCCGGGACATCTAGAAACACCATATATTTT
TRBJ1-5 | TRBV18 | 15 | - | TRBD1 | CASSDDRAGGQPQHF | TGTGCCAGCTCCGACGACAGGGCCGGAGGTCAGCCCCAGCATTTT
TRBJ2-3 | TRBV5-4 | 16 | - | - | CASSSDRVRSTDTQYF | TGTGCCAGCAGCTCAGACAGAGTTAGAAGCACAGATACGCAGTATTTT
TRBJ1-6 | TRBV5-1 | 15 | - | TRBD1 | CASSNSGGQGQPLHF | TGCGCCAGCAGCAACTCAGGGGGTCAAGGTCAACCCCTCCACTTT
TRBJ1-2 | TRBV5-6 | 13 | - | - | CASRFWGDYGYTF | TGTGCCAGCAGGTTTTGGGGCGACTATGGCTACACCTTC
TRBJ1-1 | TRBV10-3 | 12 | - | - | CAISEGRVEAFF | TGTGCCATCAGTGAGGGAAGGGTTGAAGCTTTCTTT
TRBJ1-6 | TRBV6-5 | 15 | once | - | CASSYSDGDNSPLHF | TGTGCCAGCAGTTACTCTGACGGGGACAATTCACCCCTCCACTTT
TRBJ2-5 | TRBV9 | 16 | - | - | CASSQVGALYQETQYF | TGTGCCAGCAGCCAAGTGGGGGCTCTGTACCAAGAGACCCAGTACTTC
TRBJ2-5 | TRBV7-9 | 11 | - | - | CASSQGETQYF | TGTGCCAGCAGCCAAGGAGAGACCCAGTACTTC
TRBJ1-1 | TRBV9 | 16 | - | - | CASSVSGAPINTEAFF | TGTGCCAGCAGCGTAAGTGGGGCCCCTATCAACACTGAAGCTTTCTTT
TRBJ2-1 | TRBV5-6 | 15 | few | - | CASSLRLGARNEQFF | TGTGCCAGCAGCTTGCGGTTGGGGGCAAGAAACGAGCAGTTCTTC
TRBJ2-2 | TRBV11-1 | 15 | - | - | CAVPKHRSFTGELFF | TGTGCAGTCCCCAAACACAGATCATTCACCGGGGAGCTGTTTTTT